Listed here is a single T cell receptor beta chain. CDR3 length equals 14 residues. Multiplex touch-down PCR amplified TRB using TRB-A and TRB-B pools in one tube. TCRdb reprocessed the multiplex PCR reads; each CDR3 protein has one entry and no DNA is given. The sample data list about 3,800 distinct CDR3 sequences. This entry is derived from a study of T cell clusters in autoimmune cytopenias. TRB was amplified from around 0.25 ug of peripheral blood genomic DNA per sample. The data also belong to a second study, concerning T cell repertoires in aging, cancer and after chemotherapy. That study adds: Over several months to years, re-sampled healthy donor repertoires clearly shared clones.

The gene calls are TRBV12-3 or TRBV12-4 and TRBJ1-5. The sample consisted of peripheral blood. The source is a human donor in good health. The CDR3: CASSFGNSNQPQHF.